This entry lists 2 T cell receptor beta chains sequenced from one sample in a study of monozygotic twins with inflammatory bowel disease. Using the 5' RACE reads, TCRdb records one entry per CDR3 protein without DNA. The sample totals some 170,000 distinct CDR3 sequences. The sequenced sample consisted of blood. These TCRs come from a human donor with ulcerative colitis or Crohn's disease, or a healthy co-twin of an affected twin (not recorded which).

V is TRBV20-1 and J is TRBJ2-7; TCRdb's D call, TRBD1, is unchecked because there is no DNA. The V gene's germline CDR1 is DFQATT and CDR2 SNEGSKA (reference sequence). The CDR3 contains 12 residues. CDR3 sequence: CSARAGQPGEYF.

The chain has TRBV19 and TRBJ2-3; the D call from TCRdb, TRBD2, cannot be confirmed without DNA. Germline V gene data show CDR1 as LNHDA and CDR2 as SQIVND (reference sequence). The CDR3 totals 17 residues. The CDR3 here is CASRLRASGRGTDTQYF. Looking up the rest from reference TRBV19 and TRBJ2-3 gives the full variable domain: DGGITQSPKYLFRKEGQNVTLSCEQNLNHDAMYWYRQDPGQGLRLIYYSQIVNDFQKGDIAEGYSVSREKKESFPLTVTSAQKNPTAFYLCASRLRASGRGTDTQYFGPGTRLTVL.